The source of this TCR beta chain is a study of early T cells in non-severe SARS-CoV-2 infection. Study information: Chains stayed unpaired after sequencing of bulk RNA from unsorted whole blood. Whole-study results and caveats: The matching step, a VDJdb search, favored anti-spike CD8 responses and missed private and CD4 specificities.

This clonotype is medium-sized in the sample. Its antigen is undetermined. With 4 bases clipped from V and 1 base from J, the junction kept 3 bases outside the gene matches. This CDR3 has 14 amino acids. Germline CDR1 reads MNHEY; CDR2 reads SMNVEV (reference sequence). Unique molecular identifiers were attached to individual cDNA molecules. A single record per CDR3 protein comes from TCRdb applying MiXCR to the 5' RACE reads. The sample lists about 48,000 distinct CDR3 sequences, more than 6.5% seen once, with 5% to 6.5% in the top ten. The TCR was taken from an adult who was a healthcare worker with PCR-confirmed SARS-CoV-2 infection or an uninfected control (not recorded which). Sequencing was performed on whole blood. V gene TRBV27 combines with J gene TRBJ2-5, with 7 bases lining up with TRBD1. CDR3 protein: CASSSRDSQETQYF. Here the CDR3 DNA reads TGTGCCAGCAGTTCCAGGGACAGCCAAGAGACCCAGTACTTC.